The rows below give T cell receptor beta chains drawn from one sample of a study of STAT5B mutations in CD4+ large granular lymphocyte leukemia. Profiling relied on immunoSEQ multiplex PCR, and the TCRdb table lists in-frame clones only, not all of them. The sample yields several thousand clones, approximately 80% seen once. The specimen sequenced was PBMCs. The receptors originated from a woman aged 60 to 75 with CD4+ T-cell large granular lymphocyte leukemia. CDR3s include the opening cysteine and the closing phenylalanine or tryptophan. Fields, in order: clone size, J gene, V gene, CDR3 length, D gene, CDR3 protein, CDR3 DNA. A D gene is named only where the DNA matches it firmly. Some rows have no size entry. The others give once, few or many, or a class for an expanded clone.

>NA|TRBJ2-3|TRBV6-1|13|NA
CASSGQGGDTQYF
TGTGCCAGCAGTGGGCAGGGGGGGGATACGCAGTATTTT
>NA|TRBJ1-4|TRBV5-1|15|NA
CASRVRFGAGEKLFF
TGCGCCAGCAGAGTCCGGTTTGGGGCAGGGGAAAAACTGTTTTTT
>NA|TRBJ2-7|TRBV5-1|16|TRBD2
CASSSSLAGVSYEQYF
TGCGCCAGCAGCTCCTCACTAGCGGGAGTCTCCTACGAGCAGTACTTC
>NA|TRBJ2-3|TRBV7-8|14|NA
CASSFERPTDTQYF
TGTGCCAGCAGCTTCGAGCGCCCCACAGATACGCAGTATTTT
>NA|TRBJ2-7|TRBV5-5|13|NA
CASSLRGPGEQYF
TGTGCCAGCAGCTTGAGAGGGCCTGGAGAGCAGTACTTC
>NA|TRBJ2-5|TRBV6-6|15|NA
CASSYPGGRGETQYF
TGTGCCAGCAGTTACCCCGGAGGCAGGGGTGAGACCCAGTACTTC
>NA|TRBJ1-6|TRBV10-3|14|NA
CAARDSSYNSPLHF
TGTGCCGCTAGAGACAGCTCCTATAATTCACCCCTCCACTTT
>NA|TRBJ2-1|TRBV19|16|TRBD2
CASNPRASGGAGSQFF
TGTGCCAGTAACCCACGAGCTAGCGGGGGGGCAGGGTCTCAGTTCTTC
>NA|TRBJ2-3|TRBV10-1|13|NA
CASSEGRSDTQYF
TGCGCCAGCAGTGAGGGGCGATCAGATACGCAGTATTTT
>NA|TRBJ2-7|TRBV10-3|13|TRBD1
CANSDRGLDEQYF
TGTGCCAATTCTGACAGGGGACTCGACGAGCAGTACTTC
>NA|TRBJ2-2|TRBV4-1|13|NA
CASSQGGPGELFF
TGCGCCAGCAGCCAAGGGGGTCCCGGGGAGCTGTTTTTT
>few|TRBJ1-4|TRBV7-2|15|NA
CASSAPAGVGEKLFF
TGTGCCAGCAGCGCCCCTGCAGGGGTGGGAGAAAAACTGTTTTTT
>NA|TRBJ2-1|TRBV25-1|13|NA
CASSGLVRDEQFF
TGTGCCAGCAGTGGACTAGTTCGGGATGAGCAGTTCTTC
>NA|TRBJ1-1|TRBV7-2|14|NA
CASSIDRWNTEAFF
TGTGCCAGCAGCATAGATAGGTGGAACACTGAAGCTTTCTTT
>NA|TRBJ2-5|TRBV5-8|14|TRBD1
CASSIGTGQETQYF
TGTGCCAGCAGCATCGGGACAGGCCAAGAGACCCAGTACTTC
>NA|TRBJ2-7|TRBV29-1|15|TRBD1
CSVDRQGSGGGEQYF
TGCAGCGTTGATAGGCAGGGCTCAGGGGGTGGGGAGCAGTACTTC
>NA|TRBJ2-1|TRBV27|15|NA
CASSLAGPRYNEQFF
TGTGCCAGCAGTTTAGCCGGGCCCCGCTACAATGAGCAGTTCTTC
>few|TRBJ1-2|TRBV2|14|TRBD1
CASSDGTVKYGYTF
TGTGCCAGCAGTGACGGGACAGTTAAATATGGCTACACCTTC
>NA|TRBJ2-1|TRBV27|13|NA
CASSLSMYNEQFF
TGTGCCAGCAGTTTATCGATGTACAATGAGCAGTTCTTC
>few|TRBJ2-7|TRBV7-2|13|NA
CASSQQESYEQYF
TGTGCCAGCAGTCAACAGGAGTCCTACGAGCAGTACTTC
>NA|TRBJ2-3|TRBV2|15|TRBD2
CASSQGAGGKDTQYF
TGTGCCAGCAGCCAAGGGGCGGGGGGAAAAGATACGCAGTATTTT
>few|TRBJ2-7|TRBV2|11|NA
CASLGNYEQYF
TGTGCCAGCCTTGGGAACTACGAGCAGTACTTC
>NA|TRBJ1-1|TRBV5-4|14|TRBD1
CASSLDPTGGKAFF
TGTGCCAGCAGCTTGGACCCCACAGGGGGCAAAGCTTTCTTT
>NA|TRBJ1-1|TRBV14|14|NA
CASSPWGGNTEAFF
TGTGCCAGCAGTCCTTGGGGCGGCAACACTGAAGCTTTCTTT
>NA|TRBJ2-7|TRBV7-8|16|TRBD2
CASSLIGLAGSYEQYF
TGTGCCAGCAGCTTAATCGGACTAGCGGGGTCCTACGAGCAGTACTTC
>NA|TRBJ1-5|TRBV27|17|TRBD1
CASSPPGTGGHHQPQHF
TGTGCCAGCAGTCCCCCCGGGACAGGGGGACATCATCAGCCCCAGCATTTT
>NA|TRBJ2-5|TRBV9|11|NA
CASSGGETQYF
TGTGCCAGCAGCGGGGGAGAGACCCAGTACTTC
>NA|TRBJ2-3|TRBV30|13|NA
CAWSEGTTDTQYF
TGTGCCTGGAGTGAGGGGACGACAGATACGCAGTATTTT
>NA|TRBJ2-7|TRBV27|16|TRBD2
CASSLSGTSGSYEQYF
TGTGCCAGCAGTTTATCGGGCACTAGCGGGTCCTACGAGCAGTACTTC
>NA|TRBJ2-5|TRBV5-5|13|NA
CASSLQAGETQYF
TGTGCCAGCAGCCTTCAGGCGGGGGAGACCCAGTACTTC
>NA|TRBJ2-7|TRBV10-1|11|NA
CASSQDYEQYF
TGCGCCAGCAGCCAGGATTACGAGCAGTACTTC
>few|TRBJ2-2|TRBV19|14|NA
CASSRDGNTGELFF
TGTGCCAGTAGTAGGGACGGAAACACCGGGGAGCTGTTTTTT
>NA|TRBJ1-2|TRBV18|17|TRBD1
CASSPRDRSPFNYGYTF
TGTGCCAGCTCACCTCGGGACAGATCACCCTTTAACTATGGCTACACCTTC
>NA|TRBJ2-6|TRBV30|11|NA
CAWTGANVLTF
TGTGCCTGGACAGGGGCCAACGTCCTGACTTTC
>NA|TRBJ1-1|TRBV9|14|NA
CASSEGGKDTEAFF
TGTGCCAGCAGCGAGGGGGGGAAGGACACTGAAGCTTTCTTT
>medium-sized|TRBJ1-6|TRBV2|16|TRBD1
CASSERTGGAGSPLHF
TGTGCCAGCAGTGAACGGACAGGGGGCGCGGGATCACCCCTCCACTTT
>NA|TRBJ1-2|TRBV13|14|TRBD1
CASSFWDRFYGYTF
TGTGCCAGCAGCTTTTGGGACAGGTTCTATGGCTACACCTTC
>NA|TRBJ2-5|TRBV4-1|15|TRBD2
CASSQDLGGGETQYF
TGCGCCAGCAGCCAAGATCTGGGGGGAGGGGAGACCCAGTACTTC
>NA|TRBJ1-5|TRBV7-2|15|TRBD1
CASSLRTGQGSPQHF
TGTGCCAGCAGCTTACGGACAGGCCAAGGGTCGCCCCAGCATTTT
>NA|TRBJ1-1|TRBV29-1|17|NA
CSVAGRGNRDPNTEAFF
TGCAGCGTTGCCGGAAGAGGAAACAGGGATCCGAACACTGAAGCTTTCTTT
>NA|TRBJ1-1|TRBV6-5|15|NA
CASSYSIGGNTEAFF
TGTGCCAGCAGTTACTCGATAGGGGGGAACACTGAAGCTTTCTTT
>few|TRBJ1-3|TRBV19|14|NA
CASSHGTGENTIYF
TGTGCCAGTAGTCATGGGACGGGTGAGAACACCATATATTTT
>few|TRBJ1-1|TRBV29-1|12|NA
CSVEGSRQKAFF
TGCAGCGTTGAAGGTTCTCGGCAGAAAGCTTTCTTT
>NA|TRBJ1-1|TRBV2|14|NA
CASSGGRSNTEAFF
TGTGCCAGCAGTGGGGGGAGGTCGAACACTGAAGCTTTCTTT
>medium-sized|TRBJ1-5|TRBV29-1|13|TRBD1
CSIGTGEDGPQHF
TGCAGCATTGGGACAGGGGAAGATGGGCCCCAGCATTTT
>NA|TRBJ1-2|TRBV12-5|12|NA
CASGAGIYGYTF
TGTGCTAGTGGCGCAGGGATCTATGGCTACACCTTC
>few|TRBJ1-3|TRBV7-9|16|NA
CASSAWTTASGNTIYF
TGTGCCAGCAGCGCCTGGACGACGGCCTCTGGAAACACCATATATTTT
>few|TRBJ1-1|TRBV5-4|15|NA
CASSPWRGGNTEAFF
TGTGCCAGCAGCCCCTGGAGGGGCGGGAACACTGAAGCTTTCTTT
>NA|TRBJ2-7|TRBV20-1|11|NA
CSARRANEQYF
TGCAGTGCTAGAAGGGCGAACGAGCAGTACTTC
>NA|TRBJ2-5|TRBV6-5|15|TRBD2
CASSSGLAEVETQYF
TGTGCCAGCAGTTCGGGACTAGCGGAAGTAGAGACCCAGTACTTC